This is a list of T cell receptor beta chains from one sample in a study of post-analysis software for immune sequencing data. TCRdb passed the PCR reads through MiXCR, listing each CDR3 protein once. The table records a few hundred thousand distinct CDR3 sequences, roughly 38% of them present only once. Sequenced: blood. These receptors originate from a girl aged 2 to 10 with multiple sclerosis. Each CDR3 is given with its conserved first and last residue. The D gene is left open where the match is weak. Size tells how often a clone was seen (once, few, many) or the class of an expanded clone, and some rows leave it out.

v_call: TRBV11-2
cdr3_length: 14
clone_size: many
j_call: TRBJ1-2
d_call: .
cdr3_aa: CASSLASANYGYTF
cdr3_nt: TGTGCCAGCAGCCTAGCCAGTGCTAACTATGGCTACACCTTC

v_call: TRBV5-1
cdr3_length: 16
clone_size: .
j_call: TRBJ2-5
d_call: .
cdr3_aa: CASSLRTTGEGETQYF
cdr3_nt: TGCGCCAGCAGCTTGAGAACAACAGGGGAGGGGGAGACCCAGTACTTC

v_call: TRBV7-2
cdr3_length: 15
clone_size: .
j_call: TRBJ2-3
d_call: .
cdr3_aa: CASSAPGEGADTQYF
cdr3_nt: TGTGCCAGCAGCGCACCGGGGGAGGGGGCAGATACGCAGTATTTT

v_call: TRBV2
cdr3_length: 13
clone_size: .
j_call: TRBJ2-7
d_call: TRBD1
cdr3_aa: CASSRQGRHEQYF
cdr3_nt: TGTGCCAGCAGTCGACAGGGTCGGCACGAGCAGTACTTC

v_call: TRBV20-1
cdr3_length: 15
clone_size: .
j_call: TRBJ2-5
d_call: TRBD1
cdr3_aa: CSARDGTGVAETQYF
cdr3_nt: TGCAGTGCTAGAGATGGGACAGGGGTCGCAGAGACCCAGTACTTC

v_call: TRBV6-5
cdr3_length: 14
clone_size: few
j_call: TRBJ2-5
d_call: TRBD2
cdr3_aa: CASSDQRGKETQYF
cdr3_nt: TGTGCCAGCTCGGACCAGCGGGGGAAGGAGACCCAGTACTTC

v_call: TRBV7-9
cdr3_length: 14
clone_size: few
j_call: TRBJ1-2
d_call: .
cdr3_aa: CASSRGWVGDGYTF
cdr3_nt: TGTGCCAGCAGCCGGGGATGGGTTGGTGATGGCTACACCTTC

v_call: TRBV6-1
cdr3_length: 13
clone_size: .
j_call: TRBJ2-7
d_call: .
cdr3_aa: CASSSQTAYEQYF
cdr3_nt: TGTGCCAGCAGTAGTCAGACAGCCTACGAGCAGTACTTC

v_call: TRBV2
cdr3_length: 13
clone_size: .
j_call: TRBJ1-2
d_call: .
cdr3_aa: CASVLVRNYGYTF
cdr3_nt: TGTGCCAGCGTTTTAGTCAGAAACTATGGCTACACCTTC

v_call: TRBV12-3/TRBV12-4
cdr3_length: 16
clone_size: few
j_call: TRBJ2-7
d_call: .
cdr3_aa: CASSSPTYDGTYEQYF
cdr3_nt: TGTGCCAGCAGTTCTCCTACCTATGACGGAACCTACGAGCAGTACTTC

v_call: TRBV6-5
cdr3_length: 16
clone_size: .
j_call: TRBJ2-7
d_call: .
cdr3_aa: CASSPRGPGGSYEQYF
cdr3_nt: TGTGCCAGCAGCCCCAGGGGGCCGGGGGGCTCCTACGAGCAGTACTTC

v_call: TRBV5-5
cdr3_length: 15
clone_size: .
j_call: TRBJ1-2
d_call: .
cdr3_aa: CASSLGWSAGNGYTF
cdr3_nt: TGTGCCAGCAGCTTGGGCTGGTCTGCAGGGAATGGCTACACCTTC

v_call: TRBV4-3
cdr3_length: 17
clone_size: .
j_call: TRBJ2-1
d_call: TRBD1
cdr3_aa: CASSPPTGQGADNEQFF
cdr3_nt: TGCGCCAGCAGCCCCCCGACGGGACAGGGGGCGGACAATGAGCAGTTCTTC

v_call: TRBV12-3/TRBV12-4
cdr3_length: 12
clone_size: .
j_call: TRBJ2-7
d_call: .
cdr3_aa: CASRRGAYEQYF
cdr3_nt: TGTGCCAGCAGGAGGGGGGCCTACGAGCAGTACTTC

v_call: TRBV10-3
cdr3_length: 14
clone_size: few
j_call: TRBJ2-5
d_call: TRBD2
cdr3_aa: CAISEAAGAGEQYF
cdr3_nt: TGTGCCATCAGTGAAGCGGCGGGAGCGGGTGAGCAGTACTTC

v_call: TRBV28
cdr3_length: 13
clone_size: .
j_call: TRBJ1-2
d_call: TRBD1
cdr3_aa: CASRAGGRGGYTF
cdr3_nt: TGTGCCAGCAGAGCAGGGGGCCGGGGAGGCTACACCTTC

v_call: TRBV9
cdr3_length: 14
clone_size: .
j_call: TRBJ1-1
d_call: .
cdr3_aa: CASSVGHMNTEAFF
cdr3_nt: TGTGCCAGCAGCGTGGGACATATGAACACTGAAGCTTTCTTT

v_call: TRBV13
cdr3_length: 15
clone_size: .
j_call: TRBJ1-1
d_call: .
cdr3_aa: CASSSPLSGLTGAFF
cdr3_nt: TGTGCCAGCAGCTCCCCCCTCTCGGGCCTCACTGGAGCTTTCTTT

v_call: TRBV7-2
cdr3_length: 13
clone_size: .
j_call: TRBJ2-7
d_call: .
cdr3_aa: CASTLGGAYEQYF
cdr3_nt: TGTGCCAGCACTCTGGGCGGGGCTTACGAGCAGTACTTC

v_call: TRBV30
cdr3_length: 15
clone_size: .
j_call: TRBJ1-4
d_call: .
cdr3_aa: CAWSVMAAPNEKLFF
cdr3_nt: TGTGCCTGGAGTGTAATGGCCGCCCCTAATGAAAAACTGTTTTTT

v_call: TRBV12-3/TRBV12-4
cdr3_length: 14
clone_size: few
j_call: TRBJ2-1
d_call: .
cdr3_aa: CASSNTGWNNEQFF
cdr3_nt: TGTGCCAGCAGTAACACAGGTTGGAACAATGAGCAGTTCTTC

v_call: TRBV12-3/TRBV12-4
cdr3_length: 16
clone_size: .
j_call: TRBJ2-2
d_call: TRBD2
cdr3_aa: CASRPTSGSPTGELFF
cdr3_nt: TGTGCCAGCAGACCGACTAGCGGGAGCCCGACCGGGGAGCTGTTTTTT

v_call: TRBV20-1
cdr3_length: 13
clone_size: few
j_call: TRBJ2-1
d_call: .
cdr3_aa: CSAVPVWHNEQFF
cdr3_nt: TGCAGTGCTGTACCTGTTTGGCACAATGAGCAGTTCTTC

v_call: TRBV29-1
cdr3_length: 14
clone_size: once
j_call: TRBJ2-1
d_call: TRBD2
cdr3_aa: CSVERELTYNEQFF
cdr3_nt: TGCAGCGTTGAGCGGGAGCTCACCTACAATGAGCAGTTCTTC

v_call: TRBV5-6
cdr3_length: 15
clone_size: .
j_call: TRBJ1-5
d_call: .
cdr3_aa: CASSLLAASNQPQHF
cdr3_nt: TGTGCCAGCAGCTTGTTGGCAGCTAGCAATCAGCCCCAGCATTTT

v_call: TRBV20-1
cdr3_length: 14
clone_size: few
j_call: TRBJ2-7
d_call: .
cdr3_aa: CSARDPAVLYEQYF
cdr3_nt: TGCAGTGCTAGAGATCCGGCGGTGCTATACGAGCAGTACTTC

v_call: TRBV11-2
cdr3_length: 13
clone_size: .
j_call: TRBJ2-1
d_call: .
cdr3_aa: CASSLDPGAEQFF
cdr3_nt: TGTGCCAGCAGCTTAGATCCGGGGGCTGAGCAGTTCTTC

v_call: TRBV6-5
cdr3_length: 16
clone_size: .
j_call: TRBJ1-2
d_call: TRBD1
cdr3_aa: CASSYIQGAMRYGYTF
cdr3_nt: TGTGCCAGCAGTTACATTCAGGGGGCGATGCGCTATGGCTACACCTTC

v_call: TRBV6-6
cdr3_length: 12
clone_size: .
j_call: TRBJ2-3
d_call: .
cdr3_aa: CASSYDSDTQYF
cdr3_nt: TGTGCCAGCAGTTACGATTCAGATACGCAGTATTTT

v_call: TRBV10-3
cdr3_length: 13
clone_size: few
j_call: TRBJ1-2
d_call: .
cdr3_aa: CANRDGLGVGYTF
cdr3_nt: TGTGCCAACAGGGACGGTCTCGGGGTTGGCTACACCTTC

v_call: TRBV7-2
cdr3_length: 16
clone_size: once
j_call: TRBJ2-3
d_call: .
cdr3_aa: CASSLPRGGGADTQYF
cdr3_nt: TGTGCCAGCAGCTTACCCCGCGGCGGGGGCGCAGATACGCAGTATTTT

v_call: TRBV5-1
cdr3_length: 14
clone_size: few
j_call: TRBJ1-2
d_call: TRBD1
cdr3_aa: CASSLGQGFYGYTF
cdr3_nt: TGCGCCAGCAGCTTGGGACAGGGATTCTATGGCTACACCTTC

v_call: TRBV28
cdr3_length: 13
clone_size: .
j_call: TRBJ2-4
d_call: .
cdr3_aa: CASSQPMRDIQYF
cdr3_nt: TGTGCCAGCAGCCAACCCATGCGCGACATTCAGTACTTC

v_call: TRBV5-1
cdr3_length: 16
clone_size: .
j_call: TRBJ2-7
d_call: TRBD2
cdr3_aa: CTSRRPKTGGRYEQYF
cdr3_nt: TGCACCAGCCGTAGGCCCAAAACGGGGGGTAGGTACGAGCAGTACTTC

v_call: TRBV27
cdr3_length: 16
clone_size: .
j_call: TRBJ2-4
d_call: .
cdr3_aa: CASSSGWEPLRNIQYF
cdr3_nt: TGTGCCAGCAGTTCTGGATGGGAGCCACTCAGGAACATTCAGTACTTC

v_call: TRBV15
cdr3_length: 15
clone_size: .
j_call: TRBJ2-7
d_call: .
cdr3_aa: CATSRDKTNTYEQYF
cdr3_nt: TGTGCCACCAGCAGAGATAAGACAAATACCTACGAGCAGTACTTC

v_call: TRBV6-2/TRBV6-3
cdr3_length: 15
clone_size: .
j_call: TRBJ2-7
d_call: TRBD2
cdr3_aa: CASSRVAGVRDEQYF
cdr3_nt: TGTGCCAGCAGCCGTGTAGCGGGAGTTCGCGACGAGCAGTACTTC

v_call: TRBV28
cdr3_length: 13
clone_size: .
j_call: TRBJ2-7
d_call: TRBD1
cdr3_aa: CASRDREKSEQYF
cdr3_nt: TGTGCCAGCAGGGACAGGGAGAAAAGCGAGCAGTACTTC

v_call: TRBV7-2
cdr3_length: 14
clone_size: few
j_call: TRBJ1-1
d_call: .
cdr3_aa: CASSLAVSNTEAFF
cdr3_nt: TGTGCCAGCAGCTTAGCGGTCAGCAACACTGAAGCTTTCTTT

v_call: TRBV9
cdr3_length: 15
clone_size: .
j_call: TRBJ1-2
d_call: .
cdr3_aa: CASSVVPGINYGYTF
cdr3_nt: TGTGCCAGCAGCGTAGTGCCAGGGATTAACTATGGCTACACCTTC

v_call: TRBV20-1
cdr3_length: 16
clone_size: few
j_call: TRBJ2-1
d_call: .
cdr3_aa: CSARARALSSYNEQFF
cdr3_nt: TGCAGTGCTAGGGCCCGGGCTCTTAGCTCCTACAATGAGCAGTTCTTC

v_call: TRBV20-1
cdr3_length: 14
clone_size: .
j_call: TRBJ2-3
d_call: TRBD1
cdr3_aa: CSARDRGETDTQYF
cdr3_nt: TGCAGTGCGAGAGACAGGGGTGAGACAGATACGCAGTATTTT

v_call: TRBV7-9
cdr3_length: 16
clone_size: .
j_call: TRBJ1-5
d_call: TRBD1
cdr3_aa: CASSLGGAGGYQPQHF
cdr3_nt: TGTGCCAGCAGCTTAGGAGGGGCAGGGGGCTATCAGCCCCAGCATTTT

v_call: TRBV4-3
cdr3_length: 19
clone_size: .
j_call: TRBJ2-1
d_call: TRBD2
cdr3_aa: CTSSQDSPLTSGIKNEQFF
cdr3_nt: TGCACCAGCAGCCAAGATAGCCCCCTGACTAGCGGGATTAAGAATGAGCAGTTCTTC

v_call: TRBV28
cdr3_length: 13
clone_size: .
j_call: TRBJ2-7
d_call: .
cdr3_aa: CASTWGRNYEQYF
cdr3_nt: TGTGCCAGCACCTGGGGTAGGAACTACGAGCAGTACTTC

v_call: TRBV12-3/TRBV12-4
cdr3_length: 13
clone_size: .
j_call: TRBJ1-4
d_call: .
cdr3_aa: CASRTTGYEKLFF
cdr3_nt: TGTGCCAGCAGGACTACAGGGTATGAAAAACTGTTTTTT